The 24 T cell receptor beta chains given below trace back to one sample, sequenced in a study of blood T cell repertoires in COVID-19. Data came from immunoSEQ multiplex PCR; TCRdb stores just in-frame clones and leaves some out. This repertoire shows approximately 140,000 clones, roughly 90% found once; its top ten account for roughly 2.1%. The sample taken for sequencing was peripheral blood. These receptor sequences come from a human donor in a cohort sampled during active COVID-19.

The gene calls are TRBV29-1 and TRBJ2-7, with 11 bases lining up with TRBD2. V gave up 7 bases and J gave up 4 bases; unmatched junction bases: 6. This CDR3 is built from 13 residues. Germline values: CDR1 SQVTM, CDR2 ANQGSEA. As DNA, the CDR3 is TGCAGCGCAATTAGCGGGGGGGGGTACGAGCAGTACTTC. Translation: CSAISGGGYEQYF.

CDR3 nucleotide sequence: TGTGCCAGCAGTTTTACCTTGGCCTCCTACGAGCAGTACTTC. Its translation is CASSFTLASYEQYF. The chain carries TRBV6-6 and TRBJ2-7, with no clear D. The CDR3 sequence is 14 residues long. V gave up 4 bases and J gave up 0 bases, with 10 bases separating them. In germline, CDR1 is MNHNY, CDR2 SVGAGI (reference sequence).

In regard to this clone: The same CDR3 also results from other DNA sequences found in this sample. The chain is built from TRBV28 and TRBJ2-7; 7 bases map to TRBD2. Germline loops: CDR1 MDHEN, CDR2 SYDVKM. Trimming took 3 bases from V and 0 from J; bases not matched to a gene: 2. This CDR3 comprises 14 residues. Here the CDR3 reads CASSLGGSSYEQYF. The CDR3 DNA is TGTGCCAGCAGTTTGGGGGGGAGCTCCTACGAGCAGTACTTC.

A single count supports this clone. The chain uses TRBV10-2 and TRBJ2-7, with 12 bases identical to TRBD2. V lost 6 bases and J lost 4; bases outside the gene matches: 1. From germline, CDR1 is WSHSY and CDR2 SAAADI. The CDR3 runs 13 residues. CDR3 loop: CASRTSGGYEQYF. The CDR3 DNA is TGCGCCAGCAGAACTAGCGGGGGGTACGAGCAGTACTTC.

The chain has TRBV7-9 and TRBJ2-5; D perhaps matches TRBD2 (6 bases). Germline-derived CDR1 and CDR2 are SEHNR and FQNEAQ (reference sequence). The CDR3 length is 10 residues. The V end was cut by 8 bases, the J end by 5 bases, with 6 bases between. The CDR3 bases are TGTGCCAGCGGGGGGGAGACCCAGTACTTC. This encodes CASGGETQYF. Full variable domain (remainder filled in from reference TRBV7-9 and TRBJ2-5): DTGVSQNPRHKITKRGQNVTFRCDPISEHNRLYWYRQTLGQGPEFLTYFQNEAQLEKSRLLSDRFSAERPKGSFSTLEIQRTEQGDSAMYLCASGGETQYFGPGTRLLVL.

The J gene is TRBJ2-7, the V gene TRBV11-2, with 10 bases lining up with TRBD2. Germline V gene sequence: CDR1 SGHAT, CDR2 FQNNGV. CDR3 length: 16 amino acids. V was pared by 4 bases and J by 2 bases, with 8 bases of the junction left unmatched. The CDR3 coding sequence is TGTGCCAGCAGCTCCCCCCTAGCGGGAGTCACCTACGAGCAGTACTTC. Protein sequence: CASSSPLAGVTYEQYF.

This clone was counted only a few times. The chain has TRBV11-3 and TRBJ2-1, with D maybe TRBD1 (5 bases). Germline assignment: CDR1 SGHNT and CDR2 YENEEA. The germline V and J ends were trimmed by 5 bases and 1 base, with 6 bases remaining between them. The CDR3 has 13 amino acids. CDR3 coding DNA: TGTGCCAGCAGCCCAGGGTCCTACAATGAGCAGTTCTTC. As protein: CASSPGSYNEQFF.

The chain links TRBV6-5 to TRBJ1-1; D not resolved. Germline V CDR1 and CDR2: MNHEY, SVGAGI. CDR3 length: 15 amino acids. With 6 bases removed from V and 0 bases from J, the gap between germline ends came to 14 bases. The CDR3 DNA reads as TGTGCCAGCAGACTAGCGCCGGCACTGAACACTGAAGCTTTCTTT. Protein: CASRLAPALNTEAFF.

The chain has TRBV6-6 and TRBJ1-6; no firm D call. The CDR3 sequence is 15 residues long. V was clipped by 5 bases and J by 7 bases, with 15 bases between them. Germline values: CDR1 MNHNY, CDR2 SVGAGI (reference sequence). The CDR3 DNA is TGTGCCAGCAGTCCCTCGGTGGGAGCAAATTCACCCCTCCACTTT. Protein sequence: CASSPSVGANSPLHF.

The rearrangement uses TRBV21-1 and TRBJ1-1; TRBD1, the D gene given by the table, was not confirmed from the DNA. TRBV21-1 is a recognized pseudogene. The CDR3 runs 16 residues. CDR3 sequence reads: CASCVFFTGLNTEAFF. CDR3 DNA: TGTGCCAGCTGTGTGTTTTTTACAGGGCTGAACACTGAAGCTTTCTTT.

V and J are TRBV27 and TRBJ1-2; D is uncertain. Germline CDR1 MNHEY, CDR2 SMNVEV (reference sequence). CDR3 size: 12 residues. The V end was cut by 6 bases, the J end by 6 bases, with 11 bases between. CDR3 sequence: CASRTTRDGYTF. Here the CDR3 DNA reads TGTGCCAGCAGAACCACTCGGGATGGCTACACCTTC.

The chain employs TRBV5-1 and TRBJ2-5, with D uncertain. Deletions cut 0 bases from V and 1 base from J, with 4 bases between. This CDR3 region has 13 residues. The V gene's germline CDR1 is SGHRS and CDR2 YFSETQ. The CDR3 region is CASSLGVQETQYF. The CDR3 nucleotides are TGCGCCAGCAGCTTGGGAGTCCAAGAGACCCAGTACTTC.

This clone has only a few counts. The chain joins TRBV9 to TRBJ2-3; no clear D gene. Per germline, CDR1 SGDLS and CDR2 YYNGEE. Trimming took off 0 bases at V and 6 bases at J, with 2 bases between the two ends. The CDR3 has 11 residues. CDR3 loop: CASSVADTQYF. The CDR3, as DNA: TGTGCCAGCAGCGTAGCTGATACGCAGTATTTT.

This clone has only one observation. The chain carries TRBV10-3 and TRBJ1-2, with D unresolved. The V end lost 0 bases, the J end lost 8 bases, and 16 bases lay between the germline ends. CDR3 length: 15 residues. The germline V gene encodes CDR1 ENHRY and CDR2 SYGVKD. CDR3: CAISESINGLKGYTF. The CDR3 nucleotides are TGTGCCATCAGTGAGTCGATCAACGGTCTGAAGGGCTACACCTTC.

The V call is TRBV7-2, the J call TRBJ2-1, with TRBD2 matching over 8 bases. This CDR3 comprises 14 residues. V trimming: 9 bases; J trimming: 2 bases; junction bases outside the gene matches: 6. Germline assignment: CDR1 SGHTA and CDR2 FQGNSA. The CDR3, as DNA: TGTGCCAGTAGGGGACTAGTCGCCTACAATGAGCAGTTCTTC. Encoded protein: CASRGLVAYNEQFF.

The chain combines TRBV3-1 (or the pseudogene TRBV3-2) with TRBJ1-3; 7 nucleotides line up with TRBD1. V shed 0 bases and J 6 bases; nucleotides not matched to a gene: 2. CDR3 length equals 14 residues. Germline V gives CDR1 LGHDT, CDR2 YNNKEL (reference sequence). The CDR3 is CASSQETGVNTIYF. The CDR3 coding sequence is TGTGCCAGCAGCCAAGAAACAGGGGTAAACACCATATATTTT.

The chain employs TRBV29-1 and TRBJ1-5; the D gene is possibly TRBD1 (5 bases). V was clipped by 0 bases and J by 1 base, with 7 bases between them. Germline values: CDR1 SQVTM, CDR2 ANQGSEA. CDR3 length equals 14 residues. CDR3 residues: CSVEDRGSNQPQHF. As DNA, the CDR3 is TGCAGCGTTGAAGATAGGGGAAGCAATCAGCCCCAGCATTTT. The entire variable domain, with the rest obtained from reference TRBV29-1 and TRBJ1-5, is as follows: SAVISQKPSRDICQRGTSLTIQCQVDSQVTMMFWYRQQPGQSLTLIATANQGSEATYESGFVIDKFPISRPNLTFSTLTVSNMSPEDSSIYLCSVEDRGSNQPQHFGDGTRLSIL.

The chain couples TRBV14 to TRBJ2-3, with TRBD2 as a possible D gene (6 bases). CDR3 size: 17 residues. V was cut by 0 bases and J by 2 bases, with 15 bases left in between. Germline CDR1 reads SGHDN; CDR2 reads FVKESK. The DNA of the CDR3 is TGTGCCAGCAGCCAAGATGCGGGGCGACGGTACACAGATACGCAGTATTTT. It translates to CASSQDAGRRYTDTQYF.

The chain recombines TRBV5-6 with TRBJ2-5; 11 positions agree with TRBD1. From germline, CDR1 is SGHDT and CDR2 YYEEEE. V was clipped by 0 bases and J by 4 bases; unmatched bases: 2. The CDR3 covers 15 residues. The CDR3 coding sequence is TGTGCCAGCAGCTTGGTGGGACAGGGGGGAGAGACCCAGTACTTC. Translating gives CASSLVGQGGETQYF.

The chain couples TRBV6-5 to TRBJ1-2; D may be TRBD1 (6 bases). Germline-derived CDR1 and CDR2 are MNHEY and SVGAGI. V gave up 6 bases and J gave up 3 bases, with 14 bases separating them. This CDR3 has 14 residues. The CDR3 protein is CASRSTQGHYGYTF. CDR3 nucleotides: TGTGCCAGCAGAAGTACTCAGGGGCACTATGGCTACACCTTC.

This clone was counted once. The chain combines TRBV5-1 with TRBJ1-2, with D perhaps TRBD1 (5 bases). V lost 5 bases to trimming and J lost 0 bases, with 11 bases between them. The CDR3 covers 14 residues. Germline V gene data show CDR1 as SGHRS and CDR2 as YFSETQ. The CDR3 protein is CASSSGTANYGYTF. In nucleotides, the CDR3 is TGCGCCAGCAGTAGCGGGACGGCTAACTATGGCTACACCTTC. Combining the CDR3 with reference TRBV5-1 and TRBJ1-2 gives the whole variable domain KAGVTQTPRYLIKTRGQQVTLSCSPISGHRSVSWYQQTPGQGLQFLFEYFSETQRNKGNFPGRFSGRQFSNSRSEMNVSTLELGDSALYLCASSSGTANYGYTFGSGTRLTVV.

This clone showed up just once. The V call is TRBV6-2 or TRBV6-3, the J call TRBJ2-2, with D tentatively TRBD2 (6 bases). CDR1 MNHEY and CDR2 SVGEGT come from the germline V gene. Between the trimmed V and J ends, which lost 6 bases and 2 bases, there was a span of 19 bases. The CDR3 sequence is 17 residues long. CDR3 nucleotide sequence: TGTGCCAGCAGCCCTCCCCGGAGGAGGGGAAACACCGGGGAGCTGTTTTTT. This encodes CASSPPRRRGNTGELFF.

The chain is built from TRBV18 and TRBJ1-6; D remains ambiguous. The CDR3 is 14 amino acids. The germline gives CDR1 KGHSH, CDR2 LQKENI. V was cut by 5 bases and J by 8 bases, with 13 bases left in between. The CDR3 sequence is CASSEGSSYSPLHF. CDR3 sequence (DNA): TGTGCCAGCTCAGAGGGTAGTAGTTATTCACCCCTCCACTTT.

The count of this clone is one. CDR3 protein: CASSIGSGIPYEQYF. CDR3 coding DNA: TGTGCCAGTAGTATCGGTAGCGGAATTCCATACGAGCAGTACTTC. The rearrangement uses TRBV19 and TRBJ2-7, with D possibly being TRBD2 (6 bases). V lost 3 bases and J 4 bases, leaving 16 bases between the germline ends. Per the germline V gene, CDR1 is LNHDA and CDR2 is SQIVND (reference sequence). The CDR3 sequence is 15 residues long.